This TCR beta chain came from a study of T cell repertoires in cytomegalovirus infection. In the study overall: An indication of both CMV infection and matching HLA type came from public TCR beta signatures. Findings of the study overall: Identification of carriers of CMV plus the relevant HLA was achieved through cumulative public TCR beta family frequency. HLA-C-restricted CMV-specific TCR beta clonotypes were dominant in the ex vivo response.

One entry per CDR3 protein, called by TCRdb with MiXCR from the reads. The sample carries 200,000 to 300,000 distinct CDR3 sequences, less than 9.5% recorded once. Trimming removed 1 base at V and 0 bases at J, with 10 bases between. Looked up from germline, CDR1 is SGHVS and CDR2 is FQNEAQ. The CDR3 is 17 amino acids. This clonotype was picked up many times. Its antigen remains unidentified. The source is a human donor in good health (CMV status not recorded). Some clones in this sample may be carry-over from other donors' samples. The source material was PBMCs. The chain employs TRBV7-8 and TRBJ2-6; D gene ambiguous. The CDR3 protein is CASSLVVSNSGANVLTF. The CDR3 DNA reads TGTGCCAGCAGCTTAGTAGTAAGCAACTCTGGGGCCAACGTCCTGACTTTC.